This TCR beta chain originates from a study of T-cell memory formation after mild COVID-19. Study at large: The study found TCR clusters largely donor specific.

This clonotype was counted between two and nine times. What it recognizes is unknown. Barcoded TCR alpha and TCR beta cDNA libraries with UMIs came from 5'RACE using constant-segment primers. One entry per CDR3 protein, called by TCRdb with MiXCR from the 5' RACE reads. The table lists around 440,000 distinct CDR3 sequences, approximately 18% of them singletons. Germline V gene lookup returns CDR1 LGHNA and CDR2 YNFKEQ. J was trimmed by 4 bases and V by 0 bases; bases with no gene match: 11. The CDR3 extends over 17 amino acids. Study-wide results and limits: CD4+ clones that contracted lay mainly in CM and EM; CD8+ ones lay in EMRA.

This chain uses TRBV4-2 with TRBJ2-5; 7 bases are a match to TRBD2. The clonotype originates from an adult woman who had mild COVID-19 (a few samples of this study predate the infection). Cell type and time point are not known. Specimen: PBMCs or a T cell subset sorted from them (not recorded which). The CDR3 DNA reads TGTGCCAGCAGCCAAGAATACGCGGGAGCGGCGGGAGAGACCCAGTACTTC. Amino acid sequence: CASSQEYAGAAGETQYF.